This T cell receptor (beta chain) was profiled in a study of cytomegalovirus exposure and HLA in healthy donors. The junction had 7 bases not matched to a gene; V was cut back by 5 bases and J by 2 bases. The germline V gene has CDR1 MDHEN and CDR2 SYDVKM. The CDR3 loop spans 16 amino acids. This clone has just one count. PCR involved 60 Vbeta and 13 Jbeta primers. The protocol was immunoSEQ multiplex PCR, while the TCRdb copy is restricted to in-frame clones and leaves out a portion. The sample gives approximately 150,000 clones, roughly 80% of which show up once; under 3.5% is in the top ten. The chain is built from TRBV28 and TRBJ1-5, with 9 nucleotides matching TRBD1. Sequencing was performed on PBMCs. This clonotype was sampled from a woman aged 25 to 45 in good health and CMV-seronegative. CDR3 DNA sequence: TGTGCCAGCAGTGGGTCACAGGGGGCAGGCAATCAGCCCCAGCATTTT. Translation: CASSGSQGAGNQPQHF.